This T cell receptor beta chain was captured in a study of beta chain features in type 1 diabetes. Turning to the study itself: Researchers looked at over 100,000,000 sorted cells across all samples.

This clone was detected a few times. The antigen is undetermined. The CDR3 spans 14 residues. The ends lost 2 bases at V and 7 bases at J; junction bases unmatched: 7. Germline V CDR1 and CDR2: MDHEN, SYDVKM. The study, taken as a whole, reports: The similarity of naive, central memory and Treg TCRB repertoires appeared greater among patients than among healthy donors. These data did not resolve whether HLA type affects TCRB rearrangement. Patients with Type 1 diabetes showed moderately but significantly shorter TCRB CDR3s in all four CD4+ subsets.

Sequencing targeted expressed TCRB transcripts, as all isolated RNA had been reverse transcribed. Measured with immunoSEQ multiplex PCR; TCRdb has only the in-frame clones, and not every one. This table has about 360,000 clones, roughly an eighth appearing once. This receptor was taken from a man younger than 35 in good health. Sequencing was done on a sample of naive CD4+ T cells from blood. The rearrangement uses TRBV28 and TRBJ2-5; 7 bases match TRBD1. The CDR3 nucleotides are TGTGCCAGCAGTTTAGTGGACAGGAAAGGGACCCAGTACTTC. It codes for CASSLVDRKGTQYF.